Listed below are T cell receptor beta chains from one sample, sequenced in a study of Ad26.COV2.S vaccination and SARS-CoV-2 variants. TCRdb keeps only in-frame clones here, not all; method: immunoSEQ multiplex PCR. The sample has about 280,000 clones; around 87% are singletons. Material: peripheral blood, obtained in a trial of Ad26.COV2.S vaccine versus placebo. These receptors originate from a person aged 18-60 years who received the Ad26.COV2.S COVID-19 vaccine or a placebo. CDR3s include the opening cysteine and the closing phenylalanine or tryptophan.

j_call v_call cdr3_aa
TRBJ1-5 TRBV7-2 CASSRAPGSNQPQHF
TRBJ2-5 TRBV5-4 CASSLLRQETQYF
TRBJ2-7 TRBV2 CASSEQYEQYF
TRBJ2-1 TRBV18 CASSPKSPGQGPYNEQFF
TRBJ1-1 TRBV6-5 CASSYGTPPMNTEAFF
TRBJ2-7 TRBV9 CASSSGLAGAYEQYF
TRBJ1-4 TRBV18 CASSPLEGEKLFF
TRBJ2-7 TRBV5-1 CASSATNGATEQYF
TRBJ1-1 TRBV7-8 CASSYRGPSSTEAFF
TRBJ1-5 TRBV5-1 CASSFSGLSNQPQHF
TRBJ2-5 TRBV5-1 CASSKFSSGQKGETQYF
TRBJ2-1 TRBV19 CASSIPRDEQFF
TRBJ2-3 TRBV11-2 CASSLIQGTDTQYF
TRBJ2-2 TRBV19 CASSFRPGELFF
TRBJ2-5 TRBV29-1 CSIKGTAETQYF
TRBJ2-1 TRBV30 CAWSEWRGNEQFF
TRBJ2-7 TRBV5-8 CASSKFYEQYF
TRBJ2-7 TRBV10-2 CASSQDRGRGYEQYF